This entry features one T cell receptor (beta chain) sequence. The CDR3 length is 14 residues. CDR1 SGHRS and CDR2 YFSETQ come from the germline V gene. V trimming: 5 bases; J trimming: 2 bases; junction bases outside the gene matches: 3. The source of the sample is a study of blood T cell repertoires in COVID-19. Study information: The origin of the acute and convalescent COVID-19 samples was the United States, Italy and Spain. Sample material is recorded as cDNA or gDNA derived from T cells, B-cell-depleted T cells, or PBMCs.

In the original analysis: Cell counts per sample came from amplifying reference gene primers. Sequencing was performed with immunoSEQ multiplex PCR; in TCRdb, only in-frame clones are kept and a portion is missing. That table furnishes V, J and clone size, whereas the DNA furnished D and trimming. The sample includes tens of thousands of clones, less than 95% seen only once; the top ten take approximately 3%. This TCR derives from a middle-aged man with acute or convalescent COVID-19. Sequencing input: peripheral blood. This chain connects TRBV5-1 to TRBJ2-3; 9 nucleotides agree with TRBD2. CDR3 nucleotides: TGCGCCAGCAGTAGCGGGGGATACACAGATACGCAGTATTTT. Translating gives CASSSGGYTDTQYF.